This TCR beta chain came from a study of T cell clonality in common variable immunodeficiency. V was cut by 0 bases and J by 0 bases, with 8 bases left in between. The CDR3 contains 15 residues. Germline CDR1 is SGHRS and CDR2 is YFSETQ. This table comes from immunoSEQ multiplex PCR, and its TCRdb copy is limited to in-frame clones, with some not included. The record shows more than 35,000 clones for this sample, with no singletons present. This clone was observed many times. Coverage ceases 3 residues before the CDR3 finishes, and the germline J gene fills in the end. The genes are TRBV5-1 and TRBJ2-3; weak D call: TRBD1 (5 bases). Sequenced input: peripheral blood mononuclear cells. The receptor comes from a person between 18 and 75 years old in good health. The covered CDR3 bases are TGCGCCAGCAGCTTGGATGGGGCTAGCACAGATACG. Amino acid sequence: CASSLDGASTDT. In full, the CDR3 reads CASSLDGASTDTQYF.